This T cell receptor (beta chain) was profiled in a study of shared clonotypes between healthy human individuals. About the study: CD4 naive and memory got three plates each, CD8 naive two, CD8 memory one.

Germline CDR1 and CDR2: MNHEY and SMNVEV (reference sequence). The J segment lost 1 base and the V segment lost 5 bases, leaving 2 bases of the junction unmatched. The CDR3 sequence is 13 residues long. Donors had no recently reported acute infections or vaccinations and were HIV-negative. With CCR7-negative CD45RA+ TemRA cells, CD45RO+ cells were combined in CD8 memory. In the authors' workflow: ImmunoSEQ gave junction-only sequences without quality scores, so filtering differed. The assay was immunoSEQ multiplex PCR, and TCRdb's table has in-frame clones only and misses some. That table supplies the V and J calls and clone size; D and trimming were determined from the DNA. The table includes around 690,000 clones, less than 95% detected once. A word on this clone: Other nucleotide sequences in the sample specify the same CDR3.

Sequencing input: memory CD8+ T cells from PBMCs. This sample's subset: CD45RO+ cells pooled with CCR7-negative TemRA cells. This receptor was taken from a man aged 18 to 30 in good health. Some clones in this sample may be carry-over from other donors' samples. The J gene is TRBJ2-7, the V gene TRBV27, with 7 positions matching TRBD2. CDR3 region: CASSPSGSYEQYF. The CDR3 DNA is TGTGCCAGCAGTCCTAGCGGATCCTACGAGCAGTACTTC.